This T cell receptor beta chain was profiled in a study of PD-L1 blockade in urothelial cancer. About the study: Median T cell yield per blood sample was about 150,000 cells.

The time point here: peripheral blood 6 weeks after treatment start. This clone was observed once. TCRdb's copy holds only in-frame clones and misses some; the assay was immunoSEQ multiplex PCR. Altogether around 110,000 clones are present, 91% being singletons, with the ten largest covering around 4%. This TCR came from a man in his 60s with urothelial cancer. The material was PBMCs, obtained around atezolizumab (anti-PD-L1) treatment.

In nucleotides, the CDR3 is TGTGCCAGCAGTTTCGCGACCTACGAGCAGTACTTC. The encoded protein is CASSFATYEQYF. This sequence joins TRBV28 and TRBJ2-7; D gene ambiguous. Germline CDR1 reads MDHEN; CDR2 reads SYDVKM. The CDR3 loop spans 12 amino acids. V was cut by 3 bases and J by 2 bases, with 5 bases left in between.